Listed here are 11 T cell receptor beta chains from one sample, sequenced in a study of cytomegalovirus exposure and HLA in healthy donors. Only in-frame clones appear in the TCRdb table, and some are missing; sequencing was by immunoSEQ multiplex PCR. The sample consists of 100,000 to 120,000 clones, about 85% of them appearing once. Sequences were obtained from PBMCs. These receptors all come from a woman aged 18-30 years in good health and CMV-seronegative.

This chain links TRBV1 with TRBJ2-2; the D call in the table, TRBD2, was not verified against the DNA. TRBV1 is assigned pseudogene status. The CDR3 runs to 21 residues. The CDR3: CTSSQDLELAGGTPRPGELFF. CDR3 sequence (DNA): TGCACCAGCAGCCAAGATCTAGAACTAGCGGGGGGCACCCCTCGCCCCGGGGAGCTGTTTTTT.

V is TRBV6-5 and J is TRBJ1-1; maybe TRBD1 (5 bases). V lost 5 bases to trimming and J lost 2 bases, with 12 bases between them. Germline loops: CDR1 MNHEY, CDR2 SVGAGI. The CDR3 contains 14 residues. The CDR3 loop is CASSRGSYNTEAFF. The DNA for the CDR3 is TGTGCCAGCAGTAGGGGAAGCTATAACACTGAAGCTTTCTTT.

This clone was recorded only once. V usage is TRBV25-1 and J usage is TRBJ1-5; the D gene is possibly TRBD1 (5 bases). Germline CDR1 is MGHDK and CDR2 is SYGVNS. Trimming shortened V by 4 bases and J by 3 bases, and 19 bases separated the two germline ends. The CDR3 consists of 17 residues. CDR3 coding DNA: TGTGCCAGCAGTGGTCAGGGAGGAGCGGGAAACAATCAGCCCCAGCATTTT. Protein sequence: CASSGQGGAGNNQPQHF.

This clone was seen a handful of times. Other DNA sequences in this sample translate to the same CDR3. This chain links TRBV7-9 with TRBJ1-2, with 9 bases fitting TRBD1. The CDR3 sequence is 13 residues long. The J segment lost 4 bases and the V segment lost 3 bases, leaving 0 bases of the junction unmatched. Germline V gene lookup returns CDR1 SEHNR and CDR2 FQNEAQ (reference sequence). DNA of the CDR3: TGTGCCAGCAGCTTGACAGGGGGCTATGGCTACACCTTC. This sequence encodes CASSLTGGYGYTF.

V gene TRBV6-6 combines with J gene TRBJ2-3; 13 nucleotides agree with TRBD2. The J segment lost 4 bases and the V segment lost 6 bases, leaving 7 bases of the junction unmatched. The CDR3 loop spans 16 amino acids. Germline V lookup: CDR1 MNHNY, CDR2 SVGAGI (reference sequence). DNA of the CDR3: TGTGCCAGCAGCCGCGGGACTAGCGGGGTTGCAGATACGCAGTATTTT. Encoded protein: CASSRGTSGVADTQYF.

The chain has TRBV19 and TRBJ1-5, with D perhaps matching TRBD1 (5 bases). The CDR3 loop spans 16 amino acids. Germline V gives CDR1 LNHDA, CDR2 SQIVND (reference sequence). V lost 3 bases, J lost 0 bases, and 12 bases lay in between. The CDR3 DNA follows: TGTGCCAGTAGTATCCGACAGACCTATAGCAATCAGCCCCAGCATTTT. Translation: CASSIRQTYSNQPQHF.

V and J are TRBV11-2 and TRBJ1-2; maybe TRBD1 (5 bases). Germline CDR1 reads SGHAT; CDR2 reads FQNNGV. The CDR3 contains 16 residues. Trimming cost V 0 bases and J 5 bases, with 16 bases left between them. This chain's CDR3 is CASSLDGGATGYGYTF. As DNA, the CDR3 is TGTGCCAGCAGCTTAGACGGAGGGGCCACCGGTTATGGCTACACCTTC.

CDR3 in DNA: TGTGCCTCCGGGACTGGATCCGACGAGCAGTACTTC. Residues: CASGTGSDEQYF. The J gene is TRBJ2-7, the V gene TRBV9; TRBD2 might be the D (6 bases). Trimming left V 10 bases short and J 5 bases short, with 16 bases between. The CDR3 totals 12 residues. CDR1 is SGDLS, CDR2 YYNGEE, per germline.

The chain combines TRBV7-9 with TRBJ2-3; D is possibly TRBD2 (5 bases). Germline loops: CDR1 SEHNR, CDR2 FQNEAQ (reference sequence). This CDR3 is built from 15 residues. Trimming stripped 3 bases from V and 4 bases from J, with 14 bases between. The CDR3 DNA sequence: TGTGCCAGCAGCTTGGCGACGGGGATTGCAGATACGCAGTATTTT. Translated, it gives CASSLATGIADTQYF.

This sequence joins TRBV6-1 and TRBJ2-1; D possibly corresponds to TRBD1 (6 bases). Between the trimmed V and J ends, which lost 5 bases and 2 bases, there was a span of 13 bases. CDR1 and CDR2 from the germline V gene are MNHNS and SASEGT. This CDR3 is 15 amino acids long. DNA of the CDR3: TGTGCCAGCAGTCTAACAGGGATCACCTACAATGAGCAGTTCTTC. Protein: CASSLTGITYNEQFF.

The chain employs TRBV15 and TRBJ2-5; 7 bases are shared with TRBD2. The V gene end was trimmed by 3 bases and the J gene end by 5 bases; junction bases not matched to a gene: 21. CDR1 is LNHNV and CDR2 is YYDKDF in the germline V gene (reference sequence). The CDR3 is made up of 19 amino acids. The CDR3 DNA reads TGTGCCACCAGCAGTTACGAACCCGGGACGGGACGGGAGGCGGAGACCCAGTACTTC. Translation: CATSSYEPGTGREAETQYF.